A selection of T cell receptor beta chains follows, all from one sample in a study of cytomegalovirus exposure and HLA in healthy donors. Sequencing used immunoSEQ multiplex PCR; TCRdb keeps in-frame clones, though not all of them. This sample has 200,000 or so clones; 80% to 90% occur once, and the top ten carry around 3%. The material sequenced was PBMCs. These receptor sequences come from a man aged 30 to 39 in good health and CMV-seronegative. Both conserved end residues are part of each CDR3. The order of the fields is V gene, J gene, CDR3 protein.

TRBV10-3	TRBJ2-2	CAISRQGGTGELFF
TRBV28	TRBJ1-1	CASRSRQGPTTNTEAFF
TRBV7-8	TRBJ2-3	CASSPDHSGGASDTQYF
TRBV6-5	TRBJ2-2	CASSYSNRGTGELFF
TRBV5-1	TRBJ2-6	CASSSQVSSGANVLTF
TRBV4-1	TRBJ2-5	CASSQDLSETQYF
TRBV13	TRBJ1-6	CASSFGNSPLHF
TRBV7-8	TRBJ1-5	CASSLQGAPNQPQHF
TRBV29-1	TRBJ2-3	CSVRDSGAGTDTQYF
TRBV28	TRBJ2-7	CASSLKGGEQYF
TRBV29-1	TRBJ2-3	CSVDKEDTDTQYF
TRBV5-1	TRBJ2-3	CASSLQSPSTDTQYF
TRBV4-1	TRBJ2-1	CASSQTSSGGMGEQFF
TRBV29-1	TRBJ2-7	CSGRDREHEQYF
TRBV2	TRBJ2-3	CASIWRDSTDTQYF
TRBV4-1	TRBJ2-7	CASSQVRGYEQYF
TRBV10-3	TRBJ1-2	CAISEFQGGSGYTF
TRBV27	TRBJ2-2	CATNPGTGELFF
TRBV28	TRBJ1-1	CASSPQRAGLEAFF